The clone carrying this T cell receptor beta chain has a count of ten or more. The sample originates from a study of T cells in Graves' hyperthyroidism and ophthalmopathy. Study as a whole: Prior to any treatment, at the point of initial diagnosis, peripheral blood was collected.

Trimming removed 2 bases from V and 4 bases from J, with 14 bases in between. This CDR3 has 15 residues. CDR1 and CDR2 from the germline V gene are SGHTA and FQGNSA. RNA transcripts yielded amplified TCR beta CDR3 regions. First-round RT-PCR targeting the TCR CDR3 was performed with the HTBI primer set. TCRdb independently ran MiXCR on the multiplex PCR reads; one entry per CDR3 protein. Among hundreds of thousands of distinct CDR3 sequences listed, roughly 14% were seen once. The sequenced sample was blood. The chain uses TRBV7-2 and TRBJ1-2; D unresolved. The TCR comes from a woman aged 35 to 49 with Graves' ophthalmopathy. This chain's CDR3 is CASSLMLGLGYGYTF. CDR3 nucleotides: TGTGCCAGCAGCTTAATGTTGGGGTTAGGCTATGGCTACACCTTC.